This T cell receptor (beta chain) is from a study of T-cell memory formation after mild COVID-19. Study-wide context: Largely, the TCR clusters proved donor specific.

This clonotype has a handful of counts. The V and J ends lost 6 bases and 5 bases, in that order; junction bases with no gene match: 6. This CDR3 spans 14 amino acids. Germline V CDR1 and CDR2: KGHSH, LQKENI. TCRdb independently ran MiXCR on the 5' RACE reads; one entry per CDR3 protein. The sample gives about 350,000 distinct CDR3 sequences, approximately 15% of which show up once; roughly 22% is in the top ten. The V and J genes are TRBV18 and TRBJ2-5; 10 bases are a match to TRBD1. This receptor was taken from a man aged 18 to 35 who had mild COVID-19 (a few samples of this study predate the infection). Cell type and time point are not known. Specimen: PBMCs or a T cell subset sorted from them (not recorded which). The CDR3 is CASSVTGGEETQYF. The CDR3 bases are TGTGCCAGCTCCGTGACAGGGGGCGAGGAGACCCAGTACTTC. Filled out from reference TRBV18 and TRBJ2-5, the complete variable domain reads NAGVMQNPRHLVRRRGQEARLRCSPMKGHSHVYWYRQLPEEGLKFMVYLQKENIIDESGMPKERFSAEFPKEGPSILRIQQVVRGDSAAYFCASSVTGGEETQYFGPGTRLLVL.